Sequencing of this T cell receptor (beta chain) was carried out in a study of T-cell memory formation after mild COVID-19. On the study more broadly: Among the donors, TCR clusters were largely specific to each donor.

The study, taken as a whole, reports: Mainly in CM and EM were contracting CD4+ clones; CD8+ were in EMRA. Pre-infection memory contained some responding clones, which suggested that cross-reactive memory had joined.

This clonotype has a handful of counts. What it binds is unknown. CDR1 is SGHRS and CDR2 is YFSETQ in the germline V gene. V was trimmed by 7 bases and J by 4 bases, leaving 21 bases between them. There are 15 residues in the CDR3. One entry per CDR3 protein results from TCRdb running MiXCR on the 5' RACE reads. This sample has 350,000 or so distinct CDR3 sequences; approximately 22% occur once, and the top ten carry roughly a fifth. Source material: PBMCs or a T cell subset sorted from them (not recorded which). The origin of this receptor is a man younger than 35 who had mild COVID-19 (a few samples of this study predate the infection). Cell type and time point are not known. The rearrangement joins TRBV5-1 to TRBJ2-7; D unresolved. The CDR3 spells CASRIAGEVSYEQYF. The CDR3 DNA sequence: TGCGCCAGCCGAATCGCCGGCGAAGTAAGTTACGAGCAGTACTTC.